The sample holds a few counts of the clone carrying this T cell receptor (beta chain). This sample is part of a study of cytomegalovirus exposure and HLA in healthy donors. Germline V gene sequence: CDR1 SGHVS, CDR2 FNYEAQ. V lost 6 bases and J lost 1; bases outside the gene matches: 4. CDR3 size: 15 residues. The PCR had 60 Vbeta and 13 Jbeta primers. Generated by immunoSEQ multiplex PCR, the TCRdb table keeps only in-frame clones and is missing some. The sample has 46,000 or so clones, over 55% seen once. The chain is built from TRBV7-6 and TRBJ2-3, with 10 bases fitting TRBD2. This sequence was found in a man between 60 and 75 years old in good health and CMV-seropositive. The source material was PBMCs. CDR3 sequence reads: CASSPLAGGTDTQYF. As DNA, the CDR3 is TGTGCCAGCAGTCCCCTAGCGGGAGGCACAGATACGCAGTATTTT.